These 30 T cell receptor beta chains originate from one sample sequenced in a study of cytomegalovirus exposure and HLA in healthy donors. PCR involved 60 Vbeta and 13 Jbeta primers. The method was immunoSEQ multiplex PCR; TCRdb's version includes in-frame clones alone and lacks a portion of them. The table includes about 200,000 clones, about 12% detected once. Material: PBMCs. The receptors shown here come from a man aged 45-65 years in good health and CMV-seropositive.

The rearrangement uses TRBV28 and TRBJ1-2; D is unresolved. Germline values: CDR1 MDHEN, CDR2 SYDVKM. Deletions cut 6 bases from V and 8 bases from J, with 19 bases between. This CDR3 contains 14 residues. The CDR3 loop reads CASRTYGEGRGYTF. In nucleotides, the CDR3 is TGTGCCAGCAGGACATATGGTGAGGGAAGAGGCTACACCTTC.

The chain joins TRBV28 to TRBJ2-3; TRBD1 aligns across 9 bases. The CDR3 is made up of 17 amino acids. V shed 6 bases, J shed 1 base, and the junction held 11 bases outside the gene matches. Germline values: CDR1 MDHEN, CDR2 SYDVKM. The CDR3 nucleotides read TGTGCCAGCAGGAACGCATACAGGGGGCTGGGCACAGATACGCAGTATTTT. Amino acid sequence: CASRNAYRGLGTDTQYF.

In its sample, this clone was seen a few times. The V and J genes are TRBV19 and TRBJ2-4, with D perhaps TRBD1 (7 bases). Germline V gene data show CDR1 as LNHDA and CDR2 as SQIVND (reference sequence). The CDR3 has 14 amino acids. V lost 5 bases to trimming and J lost 9 bases, with 17 bases between them. CDR3: CASSARQGGSIQYF. CDR3 coding DNA: TGTGCCAGTAGTGCCAGACAGGGAGGAAGCATTCAGTACTTC.

The rearrangement joins TRBV9 to TRBJ2-3; 8 bases line up with TRBD2. The CDR3 loop spans 14 amino acids. Germline CDR1 reads SGDLS; CDR2 reads YYNGEE. The V gene end was trimmed by 5 bases and the J gene end by 0 bases; junction bases not matched to a gene: 2. The CDR3 loop is CASSLAGSTDTQYF. CDR3 sequence (DNA): TGTGCCAGCAGTCTAGCGGGTAGCACAGATACGCAGTATTTT.

The CDR3 DNA follows: TGTGCCAGCAGTTTAGAGGGCAGGGGGCACTATGGCTACACCTTC. It translates to CASSLEGRGHYGYTF. This chain joins TRBV27 and TRBJ1-2, with 8 nucleotides matching TRBD1. Germline V CDR1 and CDR2: MNHEY, SMNVEV (reference sequence). V was pared by 2 bases and J by 3 bases, with 5 bases of the junction left unmatched. The CDR3 runs to 15 residues.

The rearrangement uses TRBV2 and TRBJ1-5, with D unclear. Germline V gene data show CDR1 as SNHLY and CDR2 as FYNNEI. Deletions cut 4 bases from V and 3 bases from J, with 16 bases between. The CDR3 is 16 amino acids. The CDR3 bases are TGTGCCAGCAGTGGGCAGAGCGGTTACAACAATCAGCCCCAGCATTTT. Protein: CASSGQSGYNNQPQHF.

This sequence joins TRBV28 and TRBJ2-1; D may be TRBD2 (6 bases). This CDR3 has 15 amino acids. Germline CDR1 reads MDHEN; CDR2 reads SYDVKM. V lost 6 bases, J lost 1 base, and 13 bases lay in between. The CDR3 coding sequence is TGTGCCAGCAGCACTCGACTAGTGTCCTACAATGAGCAGTTCTTC. As protein: CASSTRLVSYNEQFF.

V is TRBV5-4 and J is TRBJ1-1; no clear D gene. Between the trimmed V and J ends, which lost 2 bases and 8 bases, there was a span of 16 bases. The germline gives CDR1 SGHNT, CDR2 YYREEE (reference sequence). This CDR3 has 14 amino acids. CDR3 sequence reads: CASSFGGGEGEAFF. In DNA, the CDR3 is TGTGCCAGCAGCTTCGGAGGTGGGGAGGGAGAAGCTTTCTTT.

This clone has only a few counts. The CDR3 protein is CASSLAGQDTGELFF. CDR3 coding DNA: TGCGCCAGCAGCTTGGCAGGACAGGACACCGGGGAGCTGTTTTTT. V gene TRBV5-1 combines with J gene TRBJ2-2; 7 nucleotides align to TRBD1. V shed 0 bases and J 3 bases; nucleotides not matched to a gene: 2. The CDR3 is made up of 15 amino acids. Germline lookup yields CDR1 SGHRS and CDR2 YFSETQ.

The V call is TRBV2, the J call TRBJ1-3, with D unclear. V was cut by 5 bases and J by 0 bases, with 8 bases left in between. The CDR3 length is 14 residues. From germline, CDR1 is SNHLY and CDR2 FYNNEI. CDR3 sequence: CASSKGGSGNTIYF. As DNA, the CDR3 is TGTGCCAGCAGTAAGGGAGGCTCTGGAAACACCATATATTTT.

A few counts support this clone. The chain uses TRBV30 and TRBJ1-5; D uncertain. V was trimmed by 5 bases and J by 0 bases, leaving 8 bases between them. CDR3 size: 13 residues. The germline V gene encodes CDR1 GTSNPN and CDR2 SVGIG (reference sequence). The DNA for the CDR3 is TGTGCCTGGGCTCGCGGTAGCAATCAGCCCCAGCATTTT. Translated: CAWARGSNQPQHF.

The rearrangement joins TRBV7-9 to TRBJ2-3, with D tentatively TRBD2 (7 bases). CDR1 and CDR2 (germline): SEHNR, FQNEAQ (reference sequence). V was pared by 5 bases and J by 4 bases, with 13 bases between. This CDR3 has 14 residues. DNA of the CDR3: TGTGCCAGCAGCGGGACGGGGGGCGCAGATACGCAGTATTTT. Translation: CASSGTGGADTQYF.

This sequence joins TRBV18 and TRBJ1-6; D gene unclear. Trimming removed 3 bases from V and 8 bases from J, with 8 bases in between. The CDR3 loop spans 13 amino acids. From germline, CDR1 is KGHSH and CDR2 LQKENI. CDR3 region: CASSPIEDSPLHF. The CDR3, as DNA: TGTGCCAGCTCACCCATAGAAGATTCACCCCTCCACTTT.

The chain is built from TRBV5-6 and TRBJ1-1; tentatively, D is TRBD1 (6 bases). In germline, CDR1 is SGHDT, CDR2 YYEEEE. Trimming left V 3 bases short and J 8 bases short, with 23 bases between. The CDR3 has 16 residues. The CDR3 is CASSSLGGGTNREAFF. DNA for the CDR3: TGTGCCAGCAGCTCTCTAGGGGGGGGAACAAATAGAGAAGCTTTCTTT.

This chain uses TRBV19 with TRBJ2-5; 11 bases fit TRBD2. The V gene end was trimmed by 9 bases and the J gene end by 1 base; junction bases not matched to a gene: 7. CDR3 size: 15 residues. The germline V gene has CDR1 LNHDA and CDR2 SQIVND (reference sequence). CDR3 sequence (DNA): TGTGCCAGCAAAGGGACTAGCGGTATCCAAGAGACCCAGTACTTC. This gives the protein CASKGTSGIQETQYF.

This clone has just a few counts. The CDR3: CASSSAGQGAKVAFF. In DNA, the CDR3 is TGTGCCAGCAGTTCAGCGGGACAGGGGGCTAAAGTAGCTTTCTTT. The genes are TRBV6-5 and TRBJ1-1; 12 bases map to TRBD1. In germline, CDR1 is MNHEY, CDR2 SVGAGI. V lost 4 bases to trimming and J lost 10 bases; unmatched junction nucleotides: 10. The CDR3 runs to 15 residues.

This clone was seen a few times. The genes are TRBV5-1 and TRBJ2-1, with D tentatively TRBD1 (5 bases). The CDR3 is 15 amino acids. Deletions cut 3 bases from V and 1 base from J, with 11 bases between. In germline, CDR1 is SGHRS, CDR2 YFSETQ. DNA of the CDR3: TGCGCCAGCAGCTATGGGGCTAGTTCCTACAATGAGCAGTTCTTC. This translates into CASSYGASSYNEQFF.

The V gene is TRBV27, the J gene TRBJ1-1; D might be TRBD1 (5 bases). The CDR3 runs 15 residues. V was cut by 3 bases and J by 5 bases, with 16 bases left in between. Per the germline V gene, CDR1 is MNHEY and CDR2 is SMNVEV (reference sequence). CDR3 residues: CASSLFRARETEAFF. The CDR3, as DNA: TGTGCCAGCAGTTTGTTCAGGGCAAGAGAAACTGAAGCTTTCTTT.

Ten or more counts support this clone. The chain employs TRBV19 and TRBJ1-2; the D gene is possibly TRBD1 (5 bases). This CDR3 region has 13 residues. V dropped 3 bases and J dropped 4 bases, with 9 bases sitting between them. The germline gives CDR1 LNHDA, CDR2 SQIVND (reference sequence). CDR3 nucleotide sequence: TGTGCCAGTAGTATCCAGGGAGGCTATGGCTACACCTTC. Its translation: CASSIQGGYGYTF.

The chain employs TRBV4-3 and TRBJ1-2; D gene unclear. V was pared by 0 bases and J by 0 bases, with 11 bases between. Germline V gives CDR1 LGHNA, CDR2 YSLEER. The CDR3 loop spans 16 amino acids. CDR3 amino acids: CASSQDSGVANYGYTF. In nucleotides, the CDR3 is TGCGCCAGCAGCCAAGACTCGGGTGTAGCTAACTATGGCTACACCTTC.

This clone came up a few times. The chain recombines TRBV19 with TRBJ2-2; 9 bases fit TRBD1. With 3 bases clipped from V and 5 bases from J, the junction kept 1 base outside the gene matches. The CDR3 runs 14 residues. Germline loops: CDR1 LNHDA, CDR2 SQIVND (reference sequence). Here the CDR3 reads CASSIGQGTGELFF. The CDR3 DNA follows: TGTGCCAGTAGTATTGGACAGGGGACCGGGGAGCTGTTTTTT.

The gene calls are TRBV5-6 and TRBJ2-5; D unresolved. Germline CDR1 SGHDT, CDR2 YYEEEE. V lost 1 base and J lost 5, with 6 bases in between. This CDR3 comprises 12 residues. The CDR3 DNA reads TGTGCCAGCAGCTTGTTCCGGGAGACCCAGTACTTC. Translation gives CASSLFRETQYF.

Only a few counts were recorded for this clone. V usage is TRBV5-4 and J usage is TRBJ1-4, with D possibly matching TRBD1 (6 bases). V lost 3 bases, J lost 0 bases, and 12 bases lay in between. Germline V lookup: CDR1 SGHNT, CDR2 YYREEE (reference sequence). CDR3 size: 16 residues. The CDR3 is CASSSAGAPTNEKLFF. CDR3 nucleotide sequence: TGTGCCAGCAGCTCGGCAGGGGCCCCAACTAATGAAAAACTGTTTTTT.

This clone was seen a few times. This chain links TRBV28 with TRBJ1-6; 10 nucleotides align to TRBD1. Germline-derived CDR1 and CDR2 are MDHEN and SYDVKM. The CDR3 covers 16 residues. V was pared by 6 bases and J by 3 bases, with 5 bases of the junction left unmatched. For the CDR3, the DNA is TGTGCCAGCAGGTCGACAGGGGGCGGCTATAATTCACCCCTCCACTTT. This translates into CASRSTGGGYNSPLHF.

This clone was counted between two and nine times. The V call is TRBV20-1, the J call TRBJ1-1, with D perhaps matching TRBD1 (6 bases). This CDR3 has 11 residues. Germline-derived CDR1 and CDR2 are DFQATT and SNEGSKA (reference sequence). The CDR3 loop reads CMTDSYTEAFF. In nucleotides, the CDR3 is TGCATGACGGACAGTTACACTGAAGCTTTCTTT.

The CDR3, as DNA: TGTGCCAGCAGCCAAGATCGGACCAGGGCCGAGACCCAGTACTTC. Its protein product is CASSQDRTRAETQYF. The chain couples TRBV14 to TRBJ2-5, with D maybe TRBD1 (5 bases). There are 15 residues in the CDR3. The V end was cut by 0 bases, the J end by 5 bases, with 13 bases between. Germline CDR1 SGHDN, CDR2 FVKESK.

This sequence joins TRBV5-4 and TRBJ2-7; possible D gene TRBD1, 6 bases. This CDR3 is built from 15 residues. V gave up 4 bases and J gave up 5 bases, with 19 bases separating them. CDR1 SGHNT and CDR2 YYREEE come from the germline V gene (reference sequence). The CDR3 DNA is TGTGCCAGCAGCGCCGGGACAAGAAGGTTGGACGAGCAGTACGTC. Residues: CASSAGTRRLDEQYV.

This clone was counted a few times. This chain links TRBV19 with TRBJ1-5; 7 bases align to TRBD1. Germline loops: CDR1 LNHDA, CDR2 SQIVND (reference sequence). J was trimmed by 5 bases and V by 3 bases; bases with no gene match: 7. This CDR3 is built from 15 residues. The CDR3 DNA sequence: TGTGCCAGTAGTATCTCACAGGGGCTTCATCAGCCCCAGCATTTT. This sequence encodes CASSISQGLHQPQHF.

This rearrangement joins TRBV19 to TRBJ2-3, with D perhaps TRBD1 (6 bases). V was cut by 7 bases and J by 2 bases, with 13 bases left in between. Germline lookup yields CDR1 LNHDA and CDR2 SQIVND (reference sequence). The CDR3 has 14 residues. CDR3 bases: TGTGCCAGTACCGACAGGCTAAACACAGATACGCAGTATTTT. Translated: CASTDRLNTDTQYF.

The chain employs TRBV2 and TRBJ2-2; D is perhaps TRBD1 (5 bases). Trimming cost V 6 bases and J 1 base, with 9 bases left between them. This CDR3 is 14 amino acids long. Looked up from germline, CDR1 is SNHLY and CDR2 is FYNNEI. CDR3 in amino acids: CASRGRVNTGELFF. Here the CDR3 DNA reads TGTGCCAGCAGGGGCAGGGTGAACACCGGGGAGCTGTTTTTT. Together with reference TRBV2 and TRBJ2-2, the CDR3 gives the full variable domain: EPEVTQTPSHQVTQMGQEVILRCVPISNHLYFYWYRQILGQKVEFLVSFYNNEISEKSEIFDDQFSVERPDGSNFTLKIRSTKLEDSAMYFCASRGRVNTGELFFGEGSRLTVL.